This T cell receptor (beta chain) was retrieved from a study of shared clonotypes between healthy human individuals. In the study overall: Donors had three CD4 naive, three CD4 memory, two CD8 naive and one CD8 memory plate apiece.

CD45RO-negative, CCR7-selected cells formed the naive CD8 fraction, which excluded terminally differentiated effector memory CD45RA+ cells. Execution of the assay was at deep level. Each PCR replicate from the sorted subsets contained 150 to 200 ng DNA, which is around 30,000 T cell genomes. Authors' analysis steps: Junction-only immunoSEQ sequences carried no quality scores, so filtering differed. TCRdb's table, derived via immunoSEQ multiplex PCR, lists solely in-frame clones and lacks some. V, J and clone size are taken as reported in that table, and D and trimming were inferred from the DNA itself. This table holds about 2.1 million clones, just over 90% found once. The CDR3 is made up of 14 amino acids. V was pared by 7 bases and J by 0 bases, with 11 bases between. CDR1 and CDR2 from the germline V gene are MNHEY and SVGAGI.

This rearrangement joins TRBV6-5 to TRBJ2-3, with TRBD1 as a possible D gene (6 bases). Sequenced material: naive CD8+ T cells from PBMCs. The source is a man between 18 and 29 years old in good health. Some clones in this sample may be carry-over from other donors' samples. The CDR3 nucleotides are TGTGCCAGCAATCCGGGACAAAGCACAGATACGCAGTATTTT. Its translation is CASNPGQSTDTQYF.